Each of the 26 T cell receptor beta chains below was sequenced from the same sample in a study of blood T cell repertoires in COVID-19. The data were produced by immunoSEQ multiplex PCR, yet TCRdb's version contains in-frame clones alone and is incomplete. Among 150,000 or so clones, 75% to 85% were seen once, and the ten largest hold around 10%. The sample comprised peripheral blood. These receptors were collected from a woman aged 55-75 years with COVID-19, enrolled during active disease.

The gene calls are TRBV5-6 and TRBJ1-1; no clear D gene. This CDR3 region has 13 residues. With 7 bases removed from V and 1 base from J, the gap between germline ends came to 11 bases. The germline V gene has CDR1 SGHDT and CDR2 YYEEEE. CDR3 in DNA: TGTGCCAGCGCTCCACCGGGGAACACTGAAGCTTTCTTT. Translating it yields CASAPPGNTEAFF.

This sequence joins TRBV18 and TRBJ2-6; no reliable D call. This CDR3 contains 16 residues. Germline V gene lookup returns CDR1 KGHSH and CDR2 LQKENI. With 3 bases removed from V and 4 bases from J, the gap between germline ends came to 13 bases. The chain's CDR3 is CASSPSSGSGANVLTF. In DNA form, the CDR3 reads TGTGCCAGCTCACCTTCTTCCGGGTCGGGGGCCAACGTCCTGACTTTC.

The genes are TRBV6-1 and TRBJ1-1, with no clear D. Trimming took 3 bases from V and 3 from J, leaving 8 bases between them. CDR3 length: 13 amino acids. Per the germline V gene, CDR1 is MNHNS and CDR2 is SASEGT. CDR3 residues: CASSDVVDTEAFF. CDR3 bases: TGTGCCAGCAGTGATGTGGTAGACACTGAAGCTTTCTTT.

J is TRBJ2-5 and V is TRBV7-2; D is uncertain. CDR1 is SGHTA, CDR2 FQGNSA, per germline. This CDR3 comprises 14 residues. Trimming cost V 3 bases and J 2 bases, with 10 bases left between them. CDR3 bases: TGTGCCAGCAGCTTTTCTCGACTTCAAGAGACCCAGTACTTC. This encodes CASSFSRLQETQYF.

The chain links TRBV6-5 to TRBJ1-1, with 11 bases lining up with TRBD1. From germline, CDR1 is MNHEY and CDR2 SVGAGI. Trimming at V came to 8 bases and at J to 4 bases, leaving 9 bases not matched to a gene. The CDR3 runs 15 residues. Here the CDR3 DNA reads TGTGCCAGCTCGGACAGGGGGCGCGGGGTCACTGAAGCTTTCTTT. This sequence encodes CASSDRGRGVTEAFF.

This rearrangement joins TRBV20-1 to TRBJ2-2, with D possibly being TRBD1 (6 bases). V was cut by 3 bases and J by 0 bases, with 14 bases left in between. Looked up from germline, CDR1 is DFQATT and CDR2 is SNEGSKA (reference sequence). CDR3 size: 16 residues. The CDR3, as DNA: TGCAGTGCTAGTCAACTACAGGGCCCGAACACCGGGGAGCTGTTTTTT. Translation: CSASQLQGPNTGELFF.

J is TRBJ1-1 and V is TRBV7-2, with D perhaps TRBD1 (6 bases). The CDR3 covers 14 residues. With 5 bases removed from V and 4 bases from J, the gap between germline ends came to 14 bases. Germline loops: CDR1 SGHTA, CDR2 FQGNSA. The CDR3 sequence: CASSQQGGGTEAFF. The CDR3 bases are TGTGCCAGCAGCCAACAGGGTGGAGGCACTGAAGCTTTCTTT.

This clone was recorded at least ten times. This chain uses TRBV18 with TRBJ2-2; D perhaps matches TRBD2 (6 bases). V lost 5 bases and J lost 2, with 15 bases in between. CDR1 and CDR2 from the germline V gene are KGHSH and LQKENI. The CDR3 consists of 16 residues. The CDR3 spells CASSLKETRNTGELFF. CDR3 sequence (DNA): TGTGCCAGCTCATTAAAGGAGACTAGAAACACCGGGGAGCTGTTTTTT.

The rearrangement joins TRBV7-2 to TRBJ1-5; unclear D gene. V lost 5 bases and J lost 3, with 5 bases in between. CDR1 is SGHTA, CDR2 FQGNSA, per germline. The CDR3 is 12 amino acids. In nucleotides, the CDR3 is TGTGCCAGCAGCGGCACCAATCAGCCCCAGCATTTT. This gives the protein CASSGTNQPQHF.

The V call is TRBV5-6, the J call TRBJ1-2, with TRBD1 matching over 8 bases. V shed 4 bases, J shed 0 bases, and the junction held 11 bases outside the gene matches. This CDR3 region has 17 residues. Germline CDR1 reads SGHDT; CDR2 reads YYEEEE. The CDR3 loop is CASSTHGQGASNYGYTF. CDR3 DNA sequence: TGTGCCAGCAGCACTCATGGACAGGGCGCCTCTAACTATGGCTACACCTTC. The complete variable domain, with remaining parts taken from reference TRBV5-6 and TRBJ1-2, reads DAGVTQSPTHLIKTRGQQVTLRCSPKSGHDTVSWYQQALGQGPQFIFQYYEEEERQRGNFPDRFSGHQFPNYSSELNVNALLLGDSALYLCASSTHGQGASNYGYTFGSGTRLTVV.

This clone turned up a few times. Here the CDR3 DNA reads TGTGCCAGCAGCTTATATGGGGGCTACGGCACTGAAGCTTTCTTT. Its translation is CASSLYGGYGTEAFF. V gene TRBV11-2 combines with J gene TRBJ1-1, with D possibly being TRBD1 (6 bases). Germline values: CDR1 SGHAT, CDR2 FQNNGV. There are 15 residues in the CDR3. V gave up 2 bases and J gave up 4 bases, with 14 bases separating them. The full variable domain, in which reference TRBV11-2 and TRBJ1-1 provide the parts outside the CDR3, is EAGVAQSPRYKIIEKRQSVAFWCNPISGHATLYWYQQILGQGPKLLIQFQNNGVVDDSQLPKDRFSAERLKGVDSTLKIQPAKLEDSAVYLCASSLYGGYGTEAFFGQGTRLTVV.

This chain links TRBV19 with TRBJ1-1; D not resolved. The V gene lost 6 bases and the J gene lost 1 base, with 6 bases spanning the gap. The CDR3 totals 12 residues. The V gene's germline CDR1 is LNHDA and CDR2 SQIVND (reference sequence). DNA for the CDR3: TGTGCCAGTAGCCAGTGGAACACTGAAGCTTTCTTT. Protein sequence: CASSQWNTEAFF.

The chain employs TRBV25-1 and TRBJ1-1, with 8 nucleotides matching TRBD1. CDR1 is MGHDK, CDR2 SYGVNS, per germline. J lost 4 bases, V lost 6 bases, and 4 bases had no gene match. CDR3 size: 13 residues. The CDR3 spells CASRDRVGTEAFF. CDR3 nucleotide sequence: TGTGCCAGCAGGGACAGGGTCGGCACTGAAGCTTTCTTT.

This clone was picked up one time. CDR3 residues: CASSMRGQGSTDTQYF. In DNA, the CDR3 is TGTGCCAGTAGTATGCGGGGACAGGGAAGCACAGATACGCAGTATTTT. This chain connects TRBV19 to TRBJ2-3; 9 bases fit TRBD1. Trimming at V came to 3 bases and at J to 0 bases, leaving 4 bases not matched to a gene. CDR3 length equals 16 residues. From germline, CDR1 is LNHDA and CDR2 SQIVND (reference sequence).

The chain joins TRBV18 to TRBJ1-1; 8 bases fit TRBD1. The CDR3 spans 15 residues. From germline, CDR1 is KGHSH and CDR2 LQKENI. Trimming took 3 bases from V and 7 from J; bases not matched to a gene: 10. The CDR3 reads CASSPGQAMLGEAFF. DNA for the CDR3: TGTGCCAGCTCACCGGGACAGGCAATGTTGGGTGAAGCTTTCTTT.

V gene TRBV6-5 combines with J gene TRBJ2-5, with D perhaps TRBD2 (7 bases). Germline V lookup: CDR1 MNHEY, CDR2 SVGAGI. The V and J ends lost 5 bases and 5 bases respectively, with 15 bases between them. The CDR3 is made up of 14 amino acids. The CDR3 coding sequence is TGTGCCAGCAGTCCCCAGGGGAGGGGGGAGACCCAGTACTTC. It specifies CASSPQGRGETQYF.

V and J are TRBV7-3 and TRBJ2-1; TRBD2 agrees at 7 bases. The CDR3 is 14 amino acids. Germline CDR1 reads SGHTA; CDR2 reads FQGTGA. Trimming took 5 bases from V and 8 from J; bases not matched to a gene: 9. CDR3 residues: CASSQQAGRDEQFF. CDR3 sequence (DNA): TGTGCCAGCAGCCAACAAGCGGGAAGGGATGAGCAGTTCTTC.

The V call is TRBV5-1, the J call TRBJ1-2, with 9 bases matching TRBD1. Unmatched junction bases numbered 5, after V lost 1 base and J lost 4 bases. Germline CDR1 and CDR2: SGHRS and YFSETQ. The CDR3 length is 15 residues. The CDR3 sequence is CASSLTPGQGYGYTF. CDR3 in DNA: TGCGCCAGCAGCTTGACTCCGGGACAGGGCTATGGCTACACCTTC.

The chain uses TRBV19 and TRBJ2-1; 10 nucleotides match TRBD2. The CDR3 consists of 15 residues. CDR1 and CDR2 from the germline V gene are LNHDA and SQIVND (reference sequence). The V gene end was trimmed by 3 bases and the J gene end by 3 bases; junction bases not matched to a gene: 2. The CDR3 DNA is TGTGCCAGTAGTATTACTAGCGGGAACTACAATGAGCAGTTCTTC. This encodes CASSITSGNYNEQFF.

The chain joins TRBV7-8 to TRBJ2-2; a possible D gene is TRBD1 (5 bases). In germline, CDR1 is SGHVS, CDR2 FQNEAQ. The V and J ends lost 8 bases and 8 bases respectively, with 21 bases between them. The CDR3 spans 15 residues. CDR3 protein: CASGLILREVGELFF. The DNA of the CDR3 is TGTGCCAGCGGTTTAATCCTCAGGGAAGTAGGGGAGCTGTTTTTT.

The chain employs TRBV30 and TRBJ1-1, with D perhaps matching TRBD1 (5 bases). Trimming cost V 3 bases and J 7 bases, with 9 bases left between them. Germline V gene lookup returns CDR1 GTSNPN and CDR2 SVGIG (reference sequence). The CDR3 has 11 amino acids. The CDR3 spells CAWSAGNEAFF. Here the CDR3 DNA reads TGTGCCTGGAGCGCAGGGAATGAAGCTTTCTTT.

This clone was detected a few times. J is TRBJ2-3 and V is TRBV6-5; D call uncertain. The CDR3 is 14 residues long. Germline loops: CDR1 MNHEY, CDR2 SVGAGI. Trimming cost V 4 bases and J 3 bases, with 11 bases left between them. The CDR3: CASSSSFRTDTQYF. Written as DNA, the CDR3 is TGTGCCAGCAGTTCTAGTTTCCGTACAGATACGCAGTATTTT.

This chain connects TRBV7-8 to TRBJ2-5; 9 nucleotides line up with TRBD1. The junction had 9 bases not matched to a gene; V was cut back by 4 bases and J by 3 bases. This CDR3 is built from 16 residues. Per germline, CDR1 SGHVS and CDR2 FQNEAQ. In DNA form, the CDR3 reads TGTGCCAGCAGCTCGCGTTGGGGGGACAGGGAAGAGACCCAGTACTTC. Its translation is CASSSRWGDREETQYF.

The V call is TRBV7-7, the J call TRBJ2-5, with TRBD1 matching over 9 bases. Germline loops: CDR1 SSHAT, CDR2 FNYEAQ (reference sequence). The CDR3 loop spans 14 amino acids. Trimming removed 6 bases from V and 2 bases from J; junction bases left unmatched: 4. The CDR3 loop is CASSPDRGQETQYF. Here the CDR3 DNA reads TGTGCCAGCAGTCCGGACAGGGGACAAGAGACCCAGTACTTC. Using reference TRBV7-7 and TRBJ2-5 for the parts outside the CDR3, the full variable domain is GAGVSQSPRYKVTKRGQDVTLRCDPISSHATLYWYQQALGQGPEFLTYFNYEAQPDKSGLPSDRFSAERPEGSISTLTIQRTEQRDSAMYRCASSPDRGQETQYFGPGTRLLVL.

This rearrangement joins TRBV19 to TRBJ1-3; D not certain. CDR3 length equals 13 residues. Germline lookup yields CDR1 LNHDA and CDR2 SQIVND (reference sequence). The ends were cut back, 6 bases at V and 6 bases at J, with 12 bases in the middle. The CDR3 spells CASRRRAENTIYF. DNA of the CDR3: TGTGCCAGTAGGCGGCGCGCCGAAAACACCATATATTTT.

J is TRBJ1-3 and V is TRBV6-5; weak D call: TRBD1 (5 bases). Between the trimmed V and J ends, which lost 5 bases and 4 bases, there was a span of 12 bases. Per the germline V gene, CDR1 is MNHEY and CDR2 is SVGAGI. This CDR3 contains 14 residues. The CDR3 region has the DNA TGTGCCAGCAGTAAAACAGGTCCCGGAAACACCATATATTTT. It yields the protein CASSKTGPGNTIYF.